This T cell receptor (beta chain) was sequenced for a study of blood T cell repertoires in COVID-19. Overall study: PBMCs, B-cell-depleted T cells, or T cells were the source of the cDNA or gDNA that made up the material.

Trimming took off 2 bases at V and 6 bases at J, with 19 bases between the two ends. CDR3 length: 16 amino acids. In germline, CDR1 is KGHSH, CDR2 LQKENI. Original data processing: The assay estimated nucleated cells by amplifying reference gene primers. Sequencing was performed with immunoSEQ multiplex PCR; in TCRdb, only in-frame clones are kept and a portion is missing. Clonal size and the V and J genes are those of that table, whereas D and trimming came from the DNA. The table shows some 220,000 clones, with less than 90% occurring only once. The sequence was obtained from a woman of 80 years or more with active or convalescent COVID-19. Sequencing used peripheral blood. The genes are TRBV18 and TRBJ1-2, with a weak D call TRBD1 (5 bases). CDR3 bases: TGTGCCAGCTCACCATTTGCAGGGATCGTTAGAGATGGCTACACCTTC. Protein: CASSPFAGIVRDGYTF. Full variable domain (missing parts from reference TRBV18 and TRBJ1-2): NAGVMQNPRHLVRRRGQEARLRCSPMKGHSHVYWYRQLPEEGLKFMVYLQKENIIDESGMPKERFSAEFPKEGPSILRIQQVVRGDSAAYFCASSPFAGIVRDGYTFGSGTRLTVV.